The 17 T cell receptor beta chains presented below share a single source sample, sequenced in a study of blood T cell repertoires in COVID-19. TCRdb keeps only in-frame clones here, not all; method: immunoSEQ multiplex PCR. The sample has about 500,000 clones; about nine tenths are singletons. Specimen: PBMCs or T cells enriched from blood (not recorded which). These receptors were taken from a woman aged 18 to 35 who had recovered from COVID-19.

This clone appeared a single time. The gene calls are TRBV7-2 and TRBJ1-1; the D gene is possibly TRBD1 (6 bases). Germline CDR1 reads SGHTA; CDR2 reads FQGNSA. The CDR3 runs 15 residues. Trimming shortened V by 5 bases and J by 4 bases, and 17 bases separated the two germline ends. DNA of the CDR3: TGTGCCAGCAGCCCCCAGACAGGATGGGGCACTGAAGCTTTCTTT. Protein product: CASSPQTGWGTEAFF.

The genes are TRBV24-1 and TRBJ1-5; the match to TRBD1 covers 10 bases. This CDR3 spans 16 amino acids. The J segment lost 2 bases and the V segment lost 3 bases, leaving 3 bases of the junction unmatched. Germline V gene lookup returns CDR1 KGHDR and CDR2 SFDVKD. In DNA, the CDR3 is TGTGCCACCAGTGATGGGGACAGGGGAGGCAATCAGCCCCAGCATTTT. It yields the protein CATSDGDRGGNQPQHF.

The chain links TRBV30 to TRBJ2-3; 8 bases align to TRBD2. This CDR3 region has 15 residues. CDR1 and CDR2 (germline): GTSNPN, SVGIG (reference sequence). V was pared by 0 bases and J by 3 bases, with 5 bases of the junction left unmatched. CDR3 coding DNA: TGTGCCTGGAGTGTAGGGACTAGGGGGACAGATACGCAGTATTTT. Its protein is CAWSVGTRGTDTQYF.

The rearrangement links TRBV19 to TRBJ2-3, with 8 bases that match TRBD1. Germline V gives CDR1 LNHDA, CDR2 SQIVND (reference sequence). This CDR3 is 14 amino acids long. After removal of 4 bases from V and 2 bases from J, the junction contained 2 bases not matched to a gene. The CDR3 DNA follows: TGTGCCAGTAGTAGGGACAGGCTCACAGATACGCAGTATTTT. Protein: CASSRDRLTDTQYF.

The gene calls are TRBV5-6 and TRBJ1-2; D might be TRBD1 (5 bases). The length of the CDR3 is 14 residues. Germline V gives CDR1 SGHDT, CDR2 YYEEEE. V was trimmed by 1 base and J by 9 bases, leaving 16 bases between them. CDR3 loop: CASSLRIGVRSYTF. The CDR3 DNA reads TGTGCCAGCAGCTTGAGAATAGGGGTGAGGAGCTACACCTTC.

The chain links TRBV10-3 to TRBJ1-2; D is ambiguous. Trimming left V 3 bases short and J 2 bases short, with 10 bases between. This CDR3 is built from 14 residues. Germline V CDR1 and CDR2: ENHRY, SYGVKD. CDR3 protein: CAISDRGRNYGYTF. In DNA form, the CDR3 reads TGTGCCATCAGTGATCGTGGCAGGAACTATGGCTACACCTTC.

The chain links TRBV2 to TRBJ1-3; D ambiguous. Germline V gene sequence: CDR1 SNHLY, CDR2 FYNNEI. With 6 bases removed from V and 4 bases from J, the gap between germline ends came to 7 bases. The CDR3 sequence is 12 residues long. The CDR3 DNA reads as TGTGCCAGCAGAAACTCCGGAAACACCATATATTTT. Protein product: CASRNSGNTIYF.

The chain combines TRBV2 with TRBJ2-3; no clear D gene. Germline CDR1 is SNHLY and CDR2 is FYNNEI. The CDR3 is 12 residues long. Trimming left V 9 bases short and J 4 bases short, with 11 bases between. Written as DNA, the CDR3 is TGTGCCAGGACTTTAGGTGCAGATACGCAGTATTTT. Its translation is CARTLGADTQYF.

The CDR3 DNA follows: TGTGCCAGCAGCCAAAGCCGCCGAGAGACCCAGTACTTC. Amino acid sequence: CASSQSRRETQYF. The rearrangement links TRBV3-1 (or the pseudogene TRBV3-2) to TRBJ2-5; D is ambiguous. Looked up from germline, CDR1 is LGHDT and CDR2 is YNNKEL (reference sequence). This CDR3 has 13 amino acids. Trimming took 2 bases from V and 4 from J, leaving 8 bases between them.

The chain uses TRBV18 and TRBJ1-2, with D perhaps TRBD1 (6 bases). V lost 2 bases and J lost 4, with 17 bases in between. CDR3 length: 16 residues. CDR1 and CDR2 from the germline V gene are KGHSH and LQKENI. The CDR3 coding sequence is TGTGCCAGCTCACCAGGGGGACACATGAATTTCTATGGCTACACCTTC. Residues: CASSPGGHMNFYGYTF.

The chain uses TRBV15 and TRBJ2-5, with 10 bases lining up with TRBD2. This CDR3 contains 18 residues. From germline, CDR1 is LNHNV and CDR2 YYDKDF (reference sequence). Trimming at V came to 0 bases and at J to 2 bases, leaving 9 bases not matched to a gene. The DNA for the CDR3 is TGTGCCACCAGCAGAGATTATGGCGAGCGGGGGGGGCAAGAGACCCAGTACTTC. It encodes CATSRDYGERGGQETQYF.

The CDR3 sequence: CASSAGPGSYEQYF. CDR3 bases: TGTGCCAGCAGCGCAGGTCCGGGATCCTACGAGCAGTACTTC. The gene calls are TRBV3-1 (or the pseudogene TRBV3-2) and TRBJ2-7; maybe TRBD2 (5 bases). The CDR3 covers 14 residues. The V end was cut by 5 bases, the J end by 1 base, with 12 bases between. CDR1 and CDR2 from the germline V gene are LGHDT and YNNKEL (reference sequence).

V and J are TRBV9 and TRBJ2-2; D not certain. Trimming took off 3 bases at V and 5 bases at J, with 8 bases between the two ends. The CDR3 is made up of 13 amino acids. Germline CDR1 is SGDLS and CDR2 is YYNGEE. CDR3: CASSARFTGELFF. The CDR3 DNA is TGTGCCAGCAGCGCCCGGTTTACCGGGGAGCTGTTTTTT. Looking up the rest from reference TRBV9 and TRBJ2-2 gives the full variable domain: DSGVTQTPKHLITATGQRVTLRCSPRSGDLSVYWYQQSLDQGLQFLIQYYNGEERAKGNILERFSAQQFPDLHSELNLSSLELGDSALYFCASSARFTGELFFGEGSRLTVL.

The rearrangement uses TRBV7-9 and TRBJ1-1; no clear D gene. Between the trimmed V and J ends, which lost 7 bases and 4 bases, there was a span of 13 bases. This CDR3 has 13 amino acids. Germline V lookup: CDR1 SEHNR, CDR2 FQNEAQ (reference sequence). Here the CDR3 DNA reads TGTGCCAGCACCATCAGGATGGGCACTGAAGCTTTCTTT. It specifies CASTIRMGTEAFF. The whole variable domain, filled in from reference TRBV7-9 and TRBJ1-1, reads DTGVSQNPRHKITKRGQNVTFRCDPISEHNRLYWYRQTLGQGPEFLTYFQNEAQLEKSRLLSDRFSAERPKGSFSTLEIQRTEQGDSAMYLCASTIRMGTEAFFGQGTRLTVV.

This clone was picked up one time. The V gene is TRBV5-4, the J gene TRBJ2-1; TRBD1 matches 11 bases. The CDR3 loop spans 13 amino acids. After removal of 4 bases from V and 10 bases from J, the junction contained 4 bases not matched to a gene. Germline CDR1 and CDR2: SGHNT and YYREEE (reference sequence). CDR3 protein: CASSQDRGREQFF. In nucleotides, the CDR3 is TGTGCCAGCAGCCAGGACAGGGGGCGCGAGCAGTTCTTC.

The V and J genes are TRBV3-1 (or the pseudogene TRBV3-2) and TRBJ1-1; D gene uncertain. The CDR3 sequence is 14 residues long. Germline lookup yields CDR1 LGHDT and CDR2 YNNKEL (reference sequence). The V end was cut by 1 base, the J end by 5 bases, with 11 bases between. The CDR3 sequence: CASSQGPRRTEAFF. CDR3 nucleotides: TGTGCCAGCAGCCAAGGTCCGCGGCGGACTGAAGCTTTCTTT.

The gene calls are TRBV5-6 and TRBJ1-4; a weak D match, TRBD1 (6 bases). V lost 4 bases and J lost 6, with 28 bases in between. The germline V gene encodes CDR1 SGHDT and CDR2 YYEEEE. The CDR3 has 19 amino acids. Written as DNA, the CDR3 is TGTGCCAGCAGCCGTACCAGGGGACAAGGGCATATCCTCCATGAAAAACTGTTTTTT. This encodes CASSRTRGQGHILHEKLFF.